A single sample is the source of the 11 T cell receptor beta chains below, sequenced in a study of regulatory T cells in long-lasting Graves disease. Stated time point: newly diagnosed GD, antithyroid drugs for less than 3 months. RNA isolated from PBMCs was used to make the TCR library. Construction of TCR beta libraries relied on iRepertoire HTBI primers and on Arm-PCR targeting CDR3 regions. TCRdb itself ran the multiplex PCR reads through MiXCR, one entry per CDR3 protein. The sample consists of 320,000 or so distinct CDR3 sequences, under 20% of them appearing once. The sequencing here drew on peripheral blood mononuclear cells (PBMCs), taken at new diagnosis, from a patient treated with antithyroid drugs. The receptors stem from a female donor with Graves disease.

This clonotype was recorded a few times. The chain employs TRBV7-9 and TRBJ2-6; D is unresolved. The CDR3 runs to 13 residues. Germline values: CDR1 SEHNR, CDR2 FQNEAQ (reference sequence). Trimming left V 4 bases short and J 6 bases short, with 7 bases between. This CDR3 is CASSSGLANVLTF. CDR3 DNA sequence: TGTGCCAGCAGCTCGGGTTTGGCCAACGTCCTGACTTTC.

Many counts were recorded for this clonotype. The V gene is TRBV9, the J gene TRBJ1-2; D ambiguous. The V gene's germline CDR1 is SGDLS and CDR2 YYNGEE. The CDR3 is made up of 12 amino acids. The germline V and J ends were trimmed by 0 bases and 8 bases, with 8 bases remaining between them. DNA for the CDR3: TGTGCCAGCAGCGTAGTGGGAAAAGGCTACACCTTC. It yields the protein CASSVVGKGYTF.

This clonotype was observed at least ten times. CDR3 residues: CASSLTSGIYEQYF. The CDR3 nucleotides read TGTGCCAGCAGTTTGACTAGCGGGATATACGAGCAGTACTTC. V is TRBV6-5 and J is TRBJ2-7; 11 positions match TRBD2. The CDR3 has 14 residues. With 4 bases clipped from V and 4 bases from J, the junction kept 3 bases outside the gene matches. Germline V gene lookup returns CDR1 MNHEY and CDR2 SVGAGI.

This clonotype was picked up many times. J is TRBJ1-5 and V is TRBV6-1, with TRBD1 matching 7 bases. CDR1 and CDR2 from the germline V gene are MNHNS and SASEGT. CDR3 size: 15 residues. After removal of 8 bases from V and 5 bases from J, the junction contained 12 bases not matched to a gene. The CDR3 is CASRGGGTEDQPQHF. DNA for the CDR3: TGTGCCAGCCGGGGGGGAGGGACAGAGGATCAGCCCCAGCATTTT.

The rearrangement joins TRBV18 to TRBJ1-2; the D is unclear. The CDR3 has 13 amino acids. Germline values: CDR1 KGHSH, CDR2 LQKENI. V was cut by 3 bases and J by 2 bases, with 7 bases left in between. The CDR3 DNA sequence: TGTGCCAGCTCACCTGACAACAACTATGGCTACACCTTC. Its protein product is CASSPDNNYGYTF.

This clonotype was counted ten times or more. CDR3 loop: CASSSLVRNYNEQFF. The CDR3 DNA reads TGTGCCAGCAGCTCACTGGTGCGGAACTACAATGAGCAGTTCTTC. This chain uses TRBV25-1 with TRBJ2-1; no reliable D call. The CDR3 covers 15 residues. Trimming pared 6 bases from V and 3 bases from J, leaving 15 bases between. CDR1 MGHDK and CDR2 SYGVNS come from the germline V gene.

Note on this clonotype: This could be a read error, since a much larger clone is one nucleotide away. The chain combines TRBV7-2 with TRBJ2-1, with TRBD2 identical over 10 bases. Germline V gene data show CDR1 as SGHTA and CDR2 as FQGNSA. CDR3 size: 14 residues. The CDR3 bases are TGCGCCAGCAGACCGGGACTAGCGAGCAATAAGCAGTTCTTC. Translated: CASRPGLASNKQFF.

This clonotype was detected ten times or more. The V and J genes are TRBV6-1 and TRBJ2-1; 7 nucleotides line up with TRBD2. With 8 bases clipped from V and 6 bases from J, the junction kept 10 bases outside the gene matches. CDR1 is MNHNS, CDR2 SASEGT, per germline. This CDR3 contains 14 residues. CDR3 DNA sequence: TGTGCCAGCCTGCGACTAGCTCTTCGCAATGAGCAGTTCTTC. Its translation is CASLRLALRNEQFF.

As regards this clonotype: As the CDR3 is not closed by the conserved phenylalanine or tryptophan, this likely results from a read error. The chain joins TRBV4-1 to TRBJ2-1; 13 nucleotides line up with TRBD2. The CDR3 has 17 amino acids. In germline, CDR1 is MGHRA, CDR2 YSYEKL. The V and J ends lost 0 bases and 5 bases, in that order; junction bases with no gene match: 4. The CDR3 nucleotides read TGCGCCAGCAGCCAAGACCAGACTAGCGGGAGGCACAATGAGCAGTTCTGC. Its translation is CASSQDQTSGRHNEQFC.

The V and J genes are TRBV19 and TRBJ2-3; D is ambiguous. V gave up 8 bases and J gave up 0 bases, with 15 bases separating them. The CDR3 has 15 amino acids. Germline values: CDR1 LNHDA, CDR2 SQIVND (reference sequence). CDR3: CASYQEFTSTDTQYF. Here the CDR3 DNA reads TGTGCCAGTTACCAGGAGTTTACTAGCACAGATACGCAGTATTTT.

Ten or more counts support this clonotype. This chain's CDR3 is CATSEPRGTEAFF. CDR3 nucleotides: TGTGCCACCAGTGAGCCCAGGGGGACTGAAGCTTTCTTT. This rearrangement joins TRBV24-1 to TRBJ1-1, with 7 bases that match TRBD1. With 4 bases clipped from V and 5 bases from J, the junction kept 3 bases outside the gene matches. The CDR3 consists of 13 residues. Germline V gene sequence: CDR1 KGHDR, CDR2 SFDVKD.